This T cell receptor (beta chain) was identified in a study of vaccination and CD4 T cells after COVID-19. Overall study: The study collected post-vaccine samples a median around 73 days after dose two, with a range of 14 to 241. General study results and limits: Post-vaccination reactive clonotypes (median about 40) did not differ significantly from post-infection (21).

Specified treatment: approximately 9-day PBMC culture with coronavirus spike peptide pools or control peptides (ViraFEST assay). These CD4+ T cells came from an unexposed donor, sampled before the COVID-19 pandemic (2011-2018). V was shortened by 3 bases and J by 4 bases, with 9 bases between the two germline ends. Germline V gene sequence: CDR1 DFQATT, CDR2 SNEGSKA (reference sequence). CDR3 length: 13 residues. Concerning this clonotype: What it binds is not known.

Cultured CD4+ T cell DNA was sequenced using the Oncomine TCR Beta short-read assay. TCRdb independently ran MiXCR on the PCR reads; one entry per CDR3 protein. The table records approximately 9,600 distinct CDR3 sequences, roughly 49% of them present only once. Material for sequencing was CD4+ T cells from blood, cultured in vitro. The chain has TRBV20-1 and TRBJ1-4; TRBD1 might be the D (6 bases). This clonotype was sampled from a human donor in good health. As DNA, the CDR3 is TGCAGTGCTAGTGGGGGCTTTAATGAAAAACTGTTTTTT. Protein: CSASGGFNEKLFF.